This TCR beta chain was sequenced for a study of CD8 T cells in ankylosing spondylitis. Findings and caveats of the study: Ankylosing spondylitis blood appeared to be characterized by a TCR beta motif of 7 to 9 highly homologous variants. Disease-linked clones bore a CD8+ phenotype, appearing relatively rarely in peripheral blood. Disease-linked clones were reportedly significantly enriched in matched ankylosing spondylitis synovial fluid.

Each CDR3 protein gets one entry after TCRdb re-called the 5' RACE reads with MiXCR. Of roughly 250,000 distinct CDR3 sequences in the sample, more than 9% were seen once. About this clonotype: The target antigen is unknown.

V shed 10 bases and J shed 2 bases, with 14 bases lying between them. Germline CDR1 is WNHNN and CDR2 is SYGVQD (reference sequence). This CDR3 is built from 13 residues. The chain joins TRBV10-1 to TRBJ1-1; no clear D. What was sequenced was blood, either unsorted or a sorted T cell fraction (not recorded which). The origin of this receptor is a male donor with ankylosing spondylitis or in good health (not recorded which). The CDR3 nucleotides are TGCGCCACCCGGGCAGACCCTAACACTGAAGCTTTCTTT. Its translation: CATRADPNTEAFF.